Sequencing of this T cell receptor (beta chain) was carried out in a study of regulatory T cells in long-lasting Graves disease. Construction of the TCR beta libraries employed iRepertoire HTBI primers in conjunction with Arm-PCR of CDR3 regions. TCRdb reanalysed the multiplex PCR reads using MiXCR and keeps one entry per CDR3 protein. The sample lists about 500,000 distinct CDR3 sequences, roughly 17% seen once, with 12% in the top ten. The length of the CDR3 is 16 residues. The J segment lost 8 bases and the V segment lost 6 bases, leaving 16 bases of the junction unmatched. Germline lookup yields CDR1 MDHEN and CDR2 SYDVKM. Time point denoted: newly diagnosed GD, antithyroid drugs for less than 3 months. Preparation of the TCR library used RNA extracted from PBMCs. The same data also went into a second study, on T cells in Graves' hyperthyroidism and ophthalmopathy.

V and J are TRBV28 and TRBJ1-2, with 9 bases matching TRBD1. The TCR comes from a man aged 35 to 55 with Graves disease. Source: peripheral blood mononuclear cells (PBMCs), taken at new diagnosis, from a patient treated with antithyroid drugs. DNA for the CDR3: TGTGCCAGCAGCAATAACAGGGGGCTCACCCCGAAGGGCTACACCTTC. Its protein is CASSNNRGLTPKGYTF.